Below are 11 T cell receptor beta chains sequenced from a single sample in a study of cytomegalovirus exposure and HLA in healthy donors. Primers: 60 Vbeta forward and 13 Jbeta reverse. Assay used: immunoSEQ multiplex PCR; TCRdb lists only in-frame clones, some missing. The data contain 33,000 or so clones, roughly 76% of them singletons. The material sequenced was PBMCs. The receptors shown here come from a woman aged 25-40 years in good health and CMV-seropositive.

The chain employs TRBV7-2 and TRBJ2-1, with 11 bases matching TRBD2. The CDR3 is 17 amino acids. Germline V gene sequence: CDR1 SGHTA, CDR2 FQGNSA. Losses at the gene ends were 3 bases for V and 2 bases for J; bases not matched to a gene: 6. In nucleotides, the CDR3 is TGTGCCAGCAGCTTGTTTAGCGGGAGGGCCACCTACAATGAGCAGTTCTTC. Amino acids: CASSLFSGRATYNEQFF.

V is TRBV7-9 and J is TRBJ2-5, with 14 bases identical to TRBD2. The CDR3 has 16 amino acids. Germline V lookup: CDR1 SEHNR, CDR2 FQNEAQ (reference sequence). V lost 5 bases and J lost 3; bases outside the gene matches: 5. The CDR3 region has the DNA TGTGCCAGCAGCCTCGGACTAGCGGGAGGTGAAGAGACCCAGTACTTC. Its translation: CASSLGLAGGEETQYF.

This sequence joins TRBV29-1 and TRBJ2-7, with D possibly matching TRBD2 (6 bases). Germline-derived CDR1 and CDR2 are SQVTM and ANQGSEA. Between the trimmed V and J ends, which lost 0 bases and 3 bases, there was a span of 18 bases. This CDR3 is 16 amino acids long. CDR3 sequence (DNA): TGCAGCGTTGAAGATTGGAAGGAGGGCGGGTACTACGAGCAGTACTTC. Translated: CSVEDWKEGGYYEQYF.

This chain joins TRBV7-9 and TRBJ2-3, with D maybe TRBD2 (5 bases). CDR3 length: 15 residues. V was clipped by 5 bases and J by 0 bases, with 12 bases between them. Germline V lookup: CDR1 SEHNR, CDR2 FQNEAQ (reference sequence). The CDR3 spells CASSIGIGSTDTQYF. The CDR3 DNA reads TGTGCCAGCAGCATCGGGATTGGTAGCACAGATACGCAGTATTTT.

This chain links TRBV6-5 with TRBJ2-1; no clear D gene. CDR3 length equals 11 residues. V lost 6 bases to trimming and J lost 4 bases, with 4 bases between them. Germline V gives CDR1 MNHEY, CDR2 SVGAGI. Written as DNA, the CDR3 is TGTGCCAGCAGCCCTTACAATGAGCAGTTCTTC. It specifies CASSPYNEQFF.

The chain employs TRBV2 and TRBJ1-4, with D possibly being TRBD1 (5 bases). V was shortened by 6 bases and J by 4 bases, with 9 bases between the two germline ends. CDR1 and CDR2 from the germline V gene are SNHLY and FYNNEI. CDR3 length: 13 residues. The CDR3 loop is CASRAGFNEKLFF. In DNA form, the CDR3 reads TGTGCCAGCAGGGCAGGGTTTAATGAAAAACTGTTTTTT.

The chain is built from TRBV18 and TRBJ1-6; the D is unclear. This CDR3 has 13 residues. V lost 2 bases to trimming and J lost 7 bases, with 6 bases between them. Looked up from germline, CDR1 is KGHSH and CDR2 is LQKENI. Written as DNA, the CDR3 is TGTGCCAGCTCACCAGGGGAGAATTCACCCCTCCACTTT. Its protein is CASSPGENSPLHF.

The V gene is TRBV9, the J gene TRBJ1-4; possibly TRBD1 for D (5 bases). The V end was cut by 7 bases, the J end by 8 bases, with 21 bases between. The CDR3 covers 15 residues. Per germline, CDR1 SGDLS and CDR2 YYNGEE. The CDR3 reads CASALTGALSEKLFF. The DNA of the CDR3 is TGTGCCAGCGCTCTCACAGGAGCGTTGTCAGAAAAACTGTTTTTT.

The CDR3 DNA reads as TGTGCCAGCAGCCTACGACTAGCGGGAGGGAAACAGGACGAGCAGTACTTC. It yields the protein CASSLRLAGGKQDEQYF. This chain uses TRBV7-9 with TRBJ2-5; the match to TRBD2 covers 14 bases. The DNA end lines up better with TRBJ2-7; the J call may be wrong. There are 17 residues in the CDR3. CDR1 is SEHNR, CDR2 FQNEAQ, per germline (reference sequence).

CDR3 residues: CASSEGGGGRTEAFF. The DNA for the CDR3 is TGCGCCAGCAGTGAAGGCGGGGGAGGCAGAACTGAAGCTTTCTTT. This chain connects TRBV10-1 to TRBJ1-1; tentatively, D is TRBD1 (5 bases). The CDR3 spans 15 residues. Germline CDR1 and CDR2: WNHNN and SYGVQD (reference sequence). The V end was cut by 3 bases, the J end by 5 bases, with 16 bases between.

This chain uses TRBV27 with TRBJ2-1; TRBD2 matches at 8 bases. Trimming at V came to 4 bases and at J to 0 bases, leaving 2 bases not matched to a gene. The CDR3 length is 15 residues. The germline gives CDR1 MNHEY, CDR2 SMNVEV (reference sequence). The CDR3 loop is CASSSGGVSYNEQFF. The DNA of the CDR3 is TGTGCCAGCAGTTCGGGGGGGGTCTCCTACAATGAGCAGTTCTTC.